This is a list of T cell receptor beta chains from one sample in a study of shared clonotypes between healthy human individuals. The data were produced by immunoSEQ multiplex PCR, yet TCRdb's version contains in-frame clones alone and is incomplete. The sample lists 520,000 or so clones, approximately 85% occurring once. Sequenced: PBMCs. These receptors were collected from a woman aged 40 to 55 in good health. Some clones in this sample may be carry-over from other donors' samples. CDR3s include the opening cysteine and the closing phenylalanine or tryptophan. Each record gives: J gene, V gene, clone size, D gene, CDR3 length, CDR3 protein, CDR3 DNA. D genes are given only for firm matches. Clone size is given for some rows only: seen once, a few or many times, or a class if the clone is expanded.

J gene: TRBJ2-2; V gene: TRBV5-1; clone size: NA; D gene: NA; CDR3 length: 15; CDR3 protein: CASRRTGVDTGELFF; CDR3 DNA: TGCGCCAGCAGAAGGACGGGGGTCGACACCGGGGAGCTGTTTTTT
J gene: TRBJ2-3; V gene: TRBV18; clone size: NA; D gene: NA; CDR3 length: 15; CDR3 protein: CASSPGSYQTDTQYF; CDR3 DNA: TGTGCCAGCTCACCGGGGTCCTATCAAACAGATACGCAGTATTTT
J gene: TRBJ1-1; V gene: TRBV6-1; clone size: NA; D gene: TRBD1; CDR3 length: 14; CDR3 protein: CASNLHRGDTEAFF; CDR3 DNA: TGTGCCAGCAACCTCCACAGGGGTGACACTGAAGCTTTCTTT
J gene: TRBJ2-7; V gene: TRBV23-1; clone size: NA; D gene: NA; CDR3 length: 14; CDR3 protein: CASTHGRDSYEQYF; CDR3 DNA: TGCGCCAGCACCCACGGCAGGGACTCCTACGAGCAGTACTTC
J gene: TRBJ1-1; V gene: TRBV19; clone size: few; D gene: NA; CDR3 length: 13; CDR3 protein: CASSMGGNTEAFF; CDR3 DNA: TGTGCCAGTAGTATGGGGGGGAACACTGAAGCTTTCTTT
J gene: TRBJ2-5; V gene: TRBV30; clone size: NA; D gene: NA; CDR3 length: 13; CDR3 protein: CAWNSQPSETQYF; CDR3 DNA: TGTGCCTGGAATTCACAACCTTCTGAGACCCAGTACTTC
J gene: TRBJ2-3; V gene: TRBV7-2; clone size: NA; D gene: TRBD2; CDR3 length: 16; CDR3 protein: CASSSGLAWGTDTQYF; CDR3 DNA: TGTGCCAGCAGCTCGGGACTAGCCTGGGGCACAGATACGCAGTATTTT
J gene: TRBJ2-3; V gene: TRBV5-4; clone size: NA; D gene: TRBD2; CDR3 length: 17; CDR3 protein: CASSLVSGERDPDTQYF; CDR3 DNA: TGTGCCAGCAGCTTGGTCTCCGGCGAGCGGGATCCAGATACGCAGTATTTT
J gene: TRBJ1-1; V gene: TRBV7-8; clone size: NA; D gene: TRBD1; CDR3 length: 13; CDR3 protein: CASSRGQGAEAFF; CDR3 DNA: TGTGCCAGCAGCCGTGGACAGGGGGCTGAAGCTTTCTTT
J gene: TRBJ1-5; V gene: TRBV28; clone size: NA; D gene: NA; CDR3 length: 12; CDR3 protein: CASRKQGRPQHF; CDR3 DNA: TGTGCCAGCAGAAAACAGGGTCGGCCCCAGCATTTT
J gene: TRBJ1-1; V gene: TRBV28; clone size: NA; D gene: NA; CDR3 length: 12; CDR3 protein: CASSLWGREAFF; CDR3 DNA: TGTGCCAGCAGTTTATGGGGTCGGGAAGCTTTCTTT
J gene: TRBJ2-7; V gene: TRBV19; clone size: NA; D gene: TRBD2; CDR3 length: 15; CDR3 protein: CASSTRGLADYEQYF; CDR3 DNA: TGTGCCAGTAGTACCCGGGGACTAGCGGACTACGAGCAGTACTTC
J gene: TRBJ2-3; V gene: TRBV7-2; clone size: once; D gene: TRBD2; CDR3 length: 16; CDR3 protein: CASSLRPGLETDTQYF; CDR3 DNA: TGTGCCAGCAGCCTACGACCGGGACTAGAGACAGATACGCAGTATTTT